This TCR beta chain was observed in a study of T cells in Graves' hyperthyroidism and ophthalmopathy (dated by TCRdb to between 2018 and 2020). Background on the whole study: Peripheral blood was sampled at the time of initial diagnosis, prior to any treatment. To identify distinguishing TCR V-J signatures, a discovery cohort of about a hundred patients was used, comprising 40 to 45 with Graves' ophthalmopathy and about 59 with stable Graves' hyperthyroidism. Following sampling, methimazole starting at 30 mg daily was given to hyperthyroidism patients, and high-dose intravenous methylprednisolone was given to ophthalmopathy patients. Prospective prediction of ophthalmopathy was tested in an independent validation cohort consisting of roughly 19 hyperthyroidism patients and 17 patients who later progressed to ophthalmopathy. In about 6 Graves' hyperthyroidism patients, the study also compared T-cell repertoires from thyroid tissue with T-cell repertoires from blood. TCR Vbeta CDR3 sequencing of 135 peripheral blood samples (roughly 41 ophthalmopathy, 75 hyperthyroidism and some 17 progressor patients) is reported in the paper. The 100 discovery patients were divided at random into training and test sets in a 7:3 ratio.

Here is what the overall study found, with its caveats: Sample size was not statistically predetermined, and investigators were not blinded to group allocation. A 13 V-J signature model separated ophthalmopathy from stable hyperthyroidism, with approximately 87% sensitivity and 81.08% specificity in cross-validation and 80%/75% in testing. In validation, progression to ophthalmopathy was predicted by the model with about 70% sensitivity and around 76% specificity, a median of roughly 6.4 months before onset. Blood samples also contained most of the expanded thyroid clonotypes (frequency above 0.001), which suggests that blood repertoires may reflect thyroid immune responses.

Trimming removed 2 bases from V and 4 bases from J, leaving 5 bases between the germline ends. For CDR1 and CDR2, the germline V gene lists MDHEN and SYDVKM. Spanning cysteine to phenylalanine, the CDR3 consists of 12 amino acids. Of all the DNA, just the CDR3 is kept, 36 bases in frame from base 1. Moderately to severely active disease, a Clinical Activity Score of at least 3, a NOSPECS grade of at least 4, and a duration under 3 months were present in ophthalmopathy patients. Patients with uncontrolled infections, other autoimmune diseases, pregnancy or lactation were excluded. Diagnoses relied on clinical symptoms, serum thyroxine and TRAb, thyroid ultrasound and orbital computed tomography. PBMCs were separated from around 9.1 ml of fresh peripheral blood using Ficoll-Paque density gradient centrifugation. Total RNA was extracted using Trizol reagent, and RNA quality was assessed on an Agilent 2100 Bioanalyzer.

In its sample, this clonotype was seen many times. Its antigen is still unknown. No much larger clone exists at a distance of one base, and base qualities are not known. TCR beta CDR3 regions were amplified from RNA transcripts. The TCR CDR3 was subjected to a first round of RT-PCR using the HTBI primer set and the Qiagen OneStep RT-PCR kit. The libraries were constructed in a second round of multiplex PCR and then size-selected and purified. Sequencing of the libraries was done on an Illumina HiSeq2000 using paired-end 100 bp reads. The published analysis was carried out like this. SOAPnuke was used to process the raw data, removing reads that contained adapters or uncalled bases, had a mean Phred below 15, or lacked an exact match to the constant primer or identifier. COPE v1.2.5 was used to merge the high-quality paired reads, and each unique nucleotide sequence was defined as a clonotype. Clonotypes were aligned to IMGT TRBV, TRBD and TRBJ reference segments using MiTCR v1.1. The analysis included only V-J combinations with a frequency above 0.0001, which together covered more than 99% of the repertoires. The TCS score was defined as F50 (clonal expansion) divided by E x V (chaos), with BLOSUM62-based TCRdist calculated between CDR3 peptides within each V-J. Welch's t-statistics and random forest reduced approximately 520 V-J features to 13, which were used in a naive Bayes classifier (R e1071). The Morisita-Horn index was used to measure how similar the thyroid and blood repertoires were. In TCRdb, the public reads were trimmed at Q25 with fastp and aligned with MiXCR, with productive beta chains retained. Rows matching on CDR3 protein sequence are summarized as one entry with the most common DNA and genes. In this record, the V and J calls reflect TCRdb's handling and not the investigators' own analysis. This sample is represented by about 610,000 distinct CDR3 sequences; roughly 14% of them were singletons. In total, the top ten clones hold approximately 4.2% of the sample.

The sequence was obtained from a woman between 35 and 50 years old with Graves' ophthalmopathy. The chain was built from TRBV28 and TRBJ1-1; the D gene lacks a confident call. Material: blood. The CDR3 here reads CASSLPGTEAFF. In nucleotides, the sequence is TGTGCCAGCAGTTTACCAGGCACTGAAGCTTTCTTT.